The 7 T cell receptor beta chains listed next were all sequenced from one sample in a study of shared clonotypes between healthy human individuals. Assay used: immunoSEQ multiplex PCR; TCRdb lists only in-frame clones, some missing. The data contain around 1.9 million clones, approximately 92% of them singletons. The naive CD8 population came from CD45RO-negative cells selected for CCR7, without terminally differentiated effector memory CD45RA+ cells. The material sequenced was naive CD8+ T cells from PBMCs. The source is a man aged 18-30 years in good health. Some clones in this sample may be carry-over from other donors' samples.

CDR3 sequence (DNA): TGTGCCAGCAGCGGTGACGCTAGCGGGACATACAATGAGCAGTTCTTC. Translating gives CASSGDASGTYNEQFF. This rearrangement joins TRBV9 to TRBJ2-1; 9 bases agree with TRBD2. The germline V gene has CDR1 SGDLS and CDR2 YYNGEE. This CDR3 has 16 amino acids. After removal of 3 bases from V and 4 bases from J, the junction contained 8 bases not matched to a gene. The full variable domain, completed using reference TRBV9 and TRBJ2-1, is DSGVTQTPKHLITATGQRVTLRCSPRSGDLSVYWYQQSLDQGLQFLIQYYNGEERAKGNILERFSAQQFPDLHSELNLSSLELGDSALYFCASSGDASGTYNEQFFGPGTRLTVL.

The V call is TRBV7-8, the J call TRBJ2-1; 11 nucleotides match TRBD2. The V and J ends lost 8 bases and 2 bases, in that order; junction bases with no gene match: 14. The length of the CDR3 is 18 residues. Germline V gene lookup returns CDR1 SGHVS and CDR2 FQNEAQ. The CDR3 loop is CASGQGLAVGLTYNEQFF. Here the CDR3 DNA reads TGTGCCAGCGGTCAGGGACTAGCGGTGGGACTAACCTACAATGAGCAGTTCTTC.

In this sample, this clone turned up once. This sequence joins TRBV28 and TRBJ2-1, with D uncertain. Germline V gene lookup returns CDR1 MDHEN and CDR2 SYDVKM. The ends were cut back, 5 bases at V and 10 bases at J, with 15 bases in the middle. The CDR3 loop spans 13 amino acids. The CDR3 DNA sequence: TGTGCCAGCAGTATCGGTGAGCACCGGGAGCAGTTCTTC. The encoded protein is CASSIGEHREQFF.

This rearrangement joins TRBV7-6 to TRBJ2-6; 7 positions agree with TRBD1. Germline V gene data show CDR1 as SGHVS and CDR2 as FNYEAQ. CDR3 size: 17 residues. Trimming took 5 bases from V and 0 from J; bases not matched to a gene: 7. CDR3 in DNA: TGTGCCAGCAGCCCGGGACAGACGCCCTCTGGGGCCAACGTCCTGACTTTC. This gives the protein CASSPGQTPSGANVLTF.

The V and J genes are TRBV5-1 and TRBJ2-1, with a possible D match to TRBD1 (5 bases). Between the trimmed V and J ends, which lost 0 bases and 0 bases, there was a span of 13 bases. CDR3 length: 17 residues. Germline V CDR1 and CDR2: SGHRS, YFSETQ. The CDR3 reads CASSLVPGPISYNEQFF. CDR3 coding DNA: TGCGCCAGCAGCTTGGTACCAGGGCCGATCTCCTACAATGAGCAGTTCTTC.

DNA of the CDR3: TGTGCCAGCAGTGAGGACAACTATGGCTACACCTTC. Protein sequence: CASSEDNYGYTF. The rearrangement links TRBV6-6 to TRBJ1-2; no reliable D call. The V gene's germline CDR1 is MNHNY and CDR2 SVGAGI (reference sequence). The CDR3 contains 12 residues. V gave up 5 bases and J gave up 2 bases, with 6 bases separating them.

This sequence joins TRBV6-1 and TRBJ2-3; tentatively, D is TRBD2 (6 bases). Germline CDR1 MNHNS, CDR2 SASEGT. The V end was cut by 8 bases, the J end by 2 bases, with 17 bases between. This CDR3 is 15 amino acids long. CDR3 amino acids: CASHRLGAFTDTQYF. CDR3 DNA: TGTGCCAGCCACCGACTAGGAGCTTTCACAGATACGCAGTATTTT.